This T cell receptor (beta chain) derives from a study of blood T cell repertoires in COVID-19 (dated by TCRdb to between 2020 and 2021). With respect to the entire study: Samples from collaborators originated in the United States, Italy and Spain and spanned both the acute and convalescent phases of COVID-19. Deeply sampled blood TCRbeta repertoires from subjects exposed to, actively infected with, or recovered from COVID-19 were included in the dataset. Where available, HLA class I and class II types were obtained from metadata supplied by the sample provider rather than from assay-based typing. Samples came from the ongoing ImmuneRACE study (first 160 participants) plus 1,254 subjects from 6 global collaborators. Sample metadata almost always included a de-identified subject ID, COVID-19 status, age in years and sex. The prospective study material was composed of cDNA or gDNA derived from T cells, B-cell-depleted T cells, or PBMCs. The repertoires were made available in a free public database intended to serve as a resource for research on the immune response to SARS-CoV-2. The full study reports these points: The quantity of clinical and demographic metadata differed by source and by participant and was supplied without curation.

TCRbeta CDR3 regions were amplified from genomic DNA using the immunoSEQ Assay, a bias-controlled multiplex PCR. Concerning the study's data processing: The number of nucleated cells in each sample was estimated from the amplification of reference gene primers within the assay. To quantify the absolute abundance of each unique TCRbeta CDR3 rearrangement, sequence reads were collapsed and filtered. For each sample, productive Simpson clonality was calculated as the square root of Simpson's diversity index across productive rearrangements. TCRdb took this table from immuneACCESS and kept in-frame rearrangements with V and J called. Such tables lack part of the clones; where checked against another copy, unresolved V genes explain under half of the gap, and the rest is unexplained. Clonal size and the V and J genes are those of that table, whereas D and trimming came from the DNA. The sample includes about 220,000 clones, with 86% observed a single time. Just over 3% of the sample rests with the top ten.

Another Seattle source contributed samples from volunteer blood donors who had recovered from COVID-19. Collaborating institutions collected whole blood in K2EDTA tubes following their own protocols. Collaborator samples were shipped for TCRbeta analysis as frozen whole blood, isolated PBMCs, or DNA extracted from either sample type. The CDR3 numbers 15 residues from cysteine through phenylalanine. Just CDR3 DNA is preserved here, 45 bases in frame from base 1. About this clone itself: Its binding antigen is unknown. Base-call qualities are not available, and no considerably larger clone is one nucleotide away.

Input material: peripheral blood. The sequence was obtained from a woman in her 30s who had recovered from COVID-19. Recombination connected TRBV21-1 to TRBJ1-5; no check of the table's D call, TRBD1, against the DNA was made. TRBV21-1 is an annotated pseudogene. This receptor has the CDR3 CASSNRGDSNQPQHF. In nucleotides, the sequence is TGTGCCAGCAGCAACAGGGGAGACAGCAATCAGCCCCAGCATTTT.